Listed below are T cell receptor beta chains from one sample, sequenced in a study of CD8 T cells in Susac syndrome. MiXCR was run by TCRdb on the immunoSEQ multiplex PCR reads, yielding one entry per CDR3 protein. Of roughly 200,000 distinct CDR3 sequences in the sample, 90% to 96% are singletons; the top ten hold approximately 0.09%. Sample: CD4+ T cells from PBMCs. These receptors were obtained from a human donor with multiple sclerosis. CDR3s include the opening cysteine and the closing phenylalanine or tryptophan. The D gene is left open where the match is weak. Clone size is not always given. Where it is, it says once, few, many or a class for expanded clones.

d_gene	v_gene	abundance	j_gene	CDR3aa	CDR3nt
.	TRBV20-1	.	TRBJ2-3	CSARPPARLTDTQYF	TGCAGTGCTAGACCCCCCGCAAGGCTAACAGATACGCAGTATTTT
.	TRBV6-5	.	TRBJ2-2	CASSYLPQSTGELFF	TGTGCCAGCAGTTACCTTCCACAGAGCACCGGGGAGCTGTTTTTT
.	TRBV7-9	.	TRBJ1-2	CASSLQTGRYGYTF	TGTGCCAGCAGCTTACAGACAGGCCGCTATGGCTACACCTTC
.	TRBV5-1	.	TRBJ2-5	CASSSQGTQYF	TGCGCCAGCAGCTCCCAGGGGACCCAGTACTTC
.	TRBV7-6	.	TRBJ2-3	CASRIRGTDTQYF	TGTGCCAGCAGAATAAGGGGCACAGATACGCAGTATTTT
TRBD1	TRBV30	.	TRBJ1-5	CAWSAGQTQPQHF	TGTGCCTGGAGTGCGGGACAGACCCAGCCCCAGCATTTT
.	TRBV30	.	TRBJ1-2	CAWSVLRGNGYTF	TGTGCCTGGAGTGTACTCAGGGGAAATGGCTACACCTTC
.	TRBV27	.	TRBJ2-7	CASSPRTNSYEQYF	TGTGCCAGCAGTCCACGAACAAATTCCTACGAGCAGTACTTC
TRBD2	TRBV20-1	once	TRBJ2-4	CSAPRTSGGSFDIQYF	TGCAGTGCTCCACGGACTAGCGGGGGTTCGTTTGACATTCAGTACTTC
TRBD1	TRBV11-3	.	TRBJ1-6	CASSIGQVDNSPLHF	TGTGCCAGCAGCATCGGACAGGTCGATAATTCACCCCTCCACTTT
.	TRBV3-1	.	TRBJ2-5	CASNHRGFPETQYF	TGTGCCAGCAACCACAGAGGGTTCCCAGAGACCCAGTACTTC
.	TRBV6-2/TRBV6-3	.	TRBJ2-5	CASSDGGAQETQYF	TGTGCCAGCAGCGACGGAGGGGCCCAAGAGACCCAGTACTTC
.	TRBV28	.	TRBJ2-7	CASSSGGREQYF	TGTGCCAGCAGTTCGGGGGGCCGGGAGCAGTACTTC
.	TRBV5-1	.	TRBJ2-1	CASSQWGQGGDEQFF	TGCGCCAGCAGCCAGTGGGGGCAGGGAGGCGATGAGCAGTTCTTC
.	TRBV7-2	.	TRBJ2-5	CASSLVTRETQYF	TGTGCCAGCAGCTTAGTCACCAGAGAGACCCAGTACTTC
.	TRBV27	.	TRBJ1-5	CASAVKDLQPQHF	TGTGCCAGCGCCGTGAAGGATTTACAGCCCCAGCATTTT
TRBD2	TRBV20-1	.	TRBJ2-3	CSASVSGGAVTQYF	TGCAGTGCTAGCGTTAGCGGGGGGGCCGTTACGCAGTATTTT
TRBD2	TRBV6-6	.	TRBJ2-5	CASSTSAGAKETQYF	TGTGCCAGCAGTACTTCAGCGGGGGCCAAAGAGACCCAGTACTTC
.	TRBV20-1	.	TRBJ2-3	CSARRSPVDASTDTQYF	TGCAGTGCTAGAAGGTCACCCGTAGATGCTAGCACAGATACGCAGTATTTT
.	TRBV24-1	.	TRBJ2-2	CATSGGPTGELFF	TGTGCCACCAGTGGGGGGCCCACCGGGGAGCTGTTTTTT
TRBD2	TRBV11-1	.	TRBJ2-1	CASSLPTSLQPGDNLSEQFF	TGTGCCAGCAGCCTCCCGACTAGCCTTCAACCAGGAGATAATCTGAGTGAGCAGTTCTTC
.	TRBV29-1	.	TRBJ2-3	CSASGRQGVTDTQYF	TGCAGCGCCTCCGGGAGGCAGGGGGTCACAGATACGCAGTATTTT
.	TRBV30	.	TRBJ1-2	CAWSAWRGGQGYTF	TGTGCCTGGAGTGCCTGGCGGGGGGGACAAGGCTACACCTTC
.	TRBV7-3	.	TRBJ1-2	CASSLSSREDGYTF	TGTGCCAGCAGCTTAAGTTCCAGGGAAGATGGCTACACCTTC
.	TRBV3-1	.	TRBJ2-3	CASSQASDTQYF	TGTGCCAGCAGCCAAGCTTCAGATACGCAGTATTTT
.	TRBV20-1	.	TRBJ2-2	CSARSNLAAGELFF	TGCAGTGCTAGGTCGAATCTCGCCGCCGGGGAGCTGTTTTTT
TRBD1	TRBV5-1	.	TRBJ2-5	CASTILGQVQETQYF	TGCGCCAGCACCATTCTGGGACAGGTCCAAGAGACCCAGTACTTC
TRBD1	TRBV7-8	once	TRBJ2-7	CASSLGQGAGYEQYF	TGTGCCAGCAGCTTAGGCCAGGGGGCTGGCTACGAGCAGTACTTC
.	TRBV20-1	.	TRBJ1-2	CSARGPSSGYGYTF	TGCAGTGCTAGAGGCCCTTCTTCAGGGTATGGCTACACCTTC
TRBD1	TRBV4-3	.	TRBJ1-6	CASSQEVRGTSPLHF	TGCGCCAGCAGCCAAGAGGTCAGGGGGACTTCACCCCTCCACTTT